The present T cell receptor beta chain was sequenced within a study of blood T cell repertoires in COVID-19. Data came from immunoSEQ multiplex PCR; TCRdb stores just in-frame clones and leaves some out. The data contain nearly 60,000 clones, more than 75% of them seen just once; the ten biggest clones take up around 4.5%. V lost 6 bases and J 5 bases, leaving 13 bases between the germline ends. The CDR3 length is 14 residues. Per the germline V gene, CDR1 is MNHEY and CDR2 is SMNVEV (reference sequence). The TCR originated in a man aged 35-49 years with active COVID-19. V and J are TRBV27 and TRBJ1-4, with TRBD1 as a possible D gene (6 bases). The sequencing input was peripheral blood. The CDR3 nucleotides read TGTGCCAGCAGCGTGGACAGACTGAATGAAAAACTGTTTTTT. Translated, it gives CASSVDRLNEKLFF.